This record concerns one T cell receptor (beta chain) sequence. This record belongs to a study of blood T cell repertoires in COVID-19. Participants reported their clinical history, and cohort assignment relied on those reports. This CDR3 is built from 14 residues. V shed 2 bases and J shed 0 bases, with 7 bases lying between them. Per the germline V gene, CDR1 is SGHNT and CDR2 is YYREEE (reference sequence). In the authors' methods: Reference gene primer amplification gave nucleated cell count estimates. Data came from immunoSEQ multiplex PCR; TCRdb stores just in-frame clones and leaves some out. V, J and clone size are taken as reported in that table, and D and trimming were inferred from the DNA itself. The table has 290,000 or so clones, around 84% seen once.

This clonotype originated in a man in his forties or fifties who had been exposed to COVID-19. The sequenced sample was PBMCs or T cells enriched from blood (not recorded which). The gene calls are TRBV5-4 and TRBJ2-3, with a tentative D call TRBD1 (6 bases). CDR3 loop: CASSFGTSTDTQYF. CDR3 sequence (DNA): TGTGCCAGCAGCTTTGGGACAAGCACAGATACGCAGTATTTT.